This TCR beta chain was identified in a study of cytomegalovirus exposure and HLA in healthy donors. Study conclusions and caveats: A few of the chains that were CMV-associated were confirmed in vitro to be specific for CMV antigens.

For this clone: No antigen is known for it.

The repertoire was sequenced with immunoSEQ multiplex PCR; TCRdb's copy has only in-frame clones and lacks some. The sample has some 150,000 clones, 70% to 90% seen once; the top ten hold 2.5% to 4%. This clonotype was obtained from a woman aged 18-29 years in good health and CMV-seropositive. The sample comprised PBMCs.

The CDR3 bases are TGTGCCAGCAGCTTAGATTCTGTCTCCTACAATGAGCAGTTCTTC. Its protein product is CASSLDSVSYNEQFF. The V call is TRBV11-3, the J call TRBJ2-1; D gene ambiguous. The CDR3 covers 15 residues. The germline CDR1 and CDR2 sequences are SGHNT and YENEEA. V lost 0 bases and J lost 0, with 6 bases in between.